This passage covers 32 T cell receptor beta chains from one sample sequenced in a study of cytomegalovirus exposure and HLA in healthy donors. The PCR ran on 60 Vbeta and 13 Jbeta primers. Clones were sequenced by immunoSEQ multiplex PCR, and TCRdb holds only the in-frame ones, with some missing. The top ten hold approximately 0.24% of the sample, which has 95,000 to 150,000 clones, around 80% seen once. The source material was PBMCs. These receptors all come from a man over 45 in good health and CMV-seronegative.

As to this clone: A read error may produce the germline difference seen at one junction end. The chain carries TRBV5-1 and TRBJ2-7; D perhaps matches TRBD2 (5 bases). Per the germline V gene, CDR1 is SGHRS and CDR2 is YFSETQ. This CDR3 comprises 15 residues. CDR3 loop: CTSSFDQAGAYEQYF. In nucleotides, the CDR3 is TGCACCAGCAGCTTCGATCAGGCCGGGGCCTACGAGCAGTACTTC.

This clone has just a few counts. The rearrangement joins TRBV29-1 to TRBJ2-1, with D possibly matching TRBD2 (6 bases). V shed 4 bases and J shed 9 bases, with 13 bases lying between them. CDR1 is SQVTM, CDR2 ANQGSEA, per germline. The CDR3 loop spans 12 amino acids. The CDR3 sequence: CSVGEARGEQFF. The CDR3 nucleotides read TGCAGCGTTGGGGAGGCGCGGGGTGAGCAGTTCTTC.

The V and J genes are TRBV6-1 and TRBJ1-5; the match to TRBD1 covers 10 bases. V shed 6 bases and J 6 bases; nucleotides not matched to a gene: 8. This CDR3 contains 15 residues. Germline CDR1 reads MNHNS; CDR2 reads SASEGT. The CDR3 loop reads CASRVTGQGFQPQHF. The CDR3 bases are TGTGCCAGCAGAGTTACGGGACAGGGGTTTCAGCCCCAGCATTTT.

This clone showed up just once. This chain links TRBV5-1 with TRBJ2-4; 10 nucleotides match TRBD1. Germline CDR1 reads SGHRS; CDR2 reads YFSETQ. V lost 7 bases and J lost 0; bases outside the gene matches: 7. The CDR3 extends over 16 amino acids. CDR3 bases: TGCGCCAGCGGTGACAGGGGGCTGGCAGCCAAAAACATTCAGTACTTC. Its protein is CASGDRGLAAKNIQYF.

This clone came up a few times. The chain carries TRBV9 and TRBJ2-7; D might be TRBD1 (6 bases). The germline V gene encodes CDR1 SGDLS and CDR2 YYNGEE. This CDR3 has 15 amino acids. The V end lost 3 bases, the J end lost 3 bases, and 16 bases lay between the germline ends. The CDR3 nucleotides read TGTGCCAGCAGCGCCTCCATGGGGGCAGGCTACGAGCAGTACTTC. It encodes CASSASMGAGYEQYF.

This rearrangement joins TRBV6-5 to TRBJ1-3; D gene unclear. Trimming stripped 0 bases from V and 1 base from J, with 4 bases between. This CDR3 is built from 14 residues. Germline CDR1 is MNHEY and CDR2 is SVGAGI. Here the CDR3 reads CASSYSRSGNTIYF. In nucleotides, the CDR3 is TGTGCCAGCAGTTACTCCAGATCTGGAAACACCATATATTTT.

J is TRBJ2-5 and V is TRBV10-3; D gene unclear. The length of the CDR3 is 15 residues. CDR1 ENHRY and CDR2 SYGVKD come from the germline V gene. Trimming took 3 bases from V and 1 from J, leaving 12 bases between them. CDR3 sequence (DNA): TGTGCCATCAGTGATCTCAAGTCTAGCCAAGAGACCCAGTACTTC. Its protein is CAISDLKSSQETQYF.

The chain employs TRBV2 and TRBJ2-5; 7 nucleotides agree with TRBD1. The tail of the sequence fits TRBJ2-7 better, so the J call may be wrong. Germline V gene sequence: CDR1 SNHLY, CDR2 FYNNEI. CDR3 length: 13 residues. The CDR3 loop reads CASSWDSSYEQYF. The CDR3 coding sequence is TGTGCCAGCAGTTGGGACAGCTCCTACGAGCAGTACTTC.

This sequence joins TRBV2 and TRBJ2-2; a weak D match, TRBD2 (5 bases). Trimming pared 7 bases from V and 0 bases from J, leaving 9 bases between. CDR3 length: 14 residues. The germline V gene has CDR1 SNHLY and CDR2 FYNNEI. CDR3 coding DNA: TGTGCCAGCAAAAGAGGGACGAACACCGGGGAGCTGTTTTTT. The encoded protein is CASKRGTNTGELFF. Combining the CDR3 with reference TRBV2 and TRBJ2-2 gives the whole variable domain EPEVTQTPSHQVTQMGQEVILRCVPISNHLYFYWYRQILGQKVEFLVSFYNNEISEKSEIFDDQFSVERPDGSNFTLKIRSTKLEDSAMYFCASKRGTNTGELFFGEGSRLTVL.

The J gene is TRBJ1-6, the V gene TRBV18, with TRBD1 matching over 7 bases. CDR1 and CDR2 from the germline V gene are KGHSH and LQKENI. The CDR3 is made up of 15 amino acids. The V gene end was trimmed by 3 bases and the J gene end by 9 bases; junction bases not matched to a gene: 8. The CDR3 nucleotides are TGTGCCAGCTCACCCGAGACAGGGTTCCCTTCACCCCTCCACTTT. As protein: CASSPETGFPSPLHF.

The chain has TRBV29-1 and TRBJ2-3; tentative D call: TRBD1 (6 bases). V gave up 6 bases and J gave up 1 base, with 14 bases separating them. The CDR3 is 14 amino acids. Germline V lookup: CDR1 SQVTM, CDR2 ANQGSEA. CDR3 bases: TGCAGCGTCGTACAGGGTGCCCGCACAGATACGCAGTATTTT. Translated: CSVVQGARTDTQYF.

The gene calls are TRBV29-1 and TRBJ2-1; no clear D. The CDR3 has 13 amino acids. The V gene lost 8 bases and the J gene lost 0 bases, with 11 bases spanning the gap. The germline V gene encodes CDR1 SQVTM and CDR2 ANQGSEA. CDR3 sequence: CSHPGSSYNEQFF. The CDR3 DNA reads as TGCAGCCATCCAGGCAGCTCCTACAATGAGCAGTTCTTC.

The CDR3 here is CASSLNPSTDTQYF. Here the CDR3 DNA reads TGTGCCAGCAGCTTAAATCCTAGCACAGATACGCAGTATTTT. This rearrangement joins TRBV7-3 to TRBJ2-3, with D hard to call. The germline gives CDR1 SGHTA, CDR2 FQGTGA. Trimming shortened V by 1 base and J by 0 bases, and 5 bases separated the two germline ends. The CDR3 consists of 14 residues.

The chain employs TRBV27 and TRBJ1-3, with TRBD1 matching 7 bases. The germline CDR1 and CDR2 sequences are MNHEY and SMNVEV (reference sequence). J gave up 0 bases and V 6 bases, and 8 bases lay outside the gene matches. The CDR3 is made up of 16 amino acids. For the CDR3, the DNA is TGTGCCAGCAGCAGAACCTGGACAGGCTCTGGAAACACCATATATTTT. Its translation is CASSRTWTGSGNTIYF.

The CDR3 DNA is TGTGCCAGCAGCCCTCCGGGACAGGGCGTGGAGCAGTACTTC. This gives the protein CASSPPGQGVEQYF. The gene calls are TRBV7-9 and TRBJ2-7; 9 bases are shared with TRBD1. V trimming: 5 bases; J trimming: 7 bases; junction bases outside the gene matches: 9. Germline assignment: CDR1 SEHNR and CDR2 FQNEAQ (reference sequence). The CDR3 spans 14 residues.

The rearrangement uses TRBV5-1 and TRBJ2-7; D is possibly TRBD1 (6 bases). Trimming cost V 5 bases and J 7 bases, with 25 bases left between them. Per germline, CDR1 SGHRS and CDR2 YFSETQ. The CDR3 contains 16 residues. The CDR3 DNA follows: TGCGCCAGCAGTTTTAACCCCCCGACAGGCTTCGATGAGCAGTACTTC. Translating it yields CASSFNPPTGFDEQYF.

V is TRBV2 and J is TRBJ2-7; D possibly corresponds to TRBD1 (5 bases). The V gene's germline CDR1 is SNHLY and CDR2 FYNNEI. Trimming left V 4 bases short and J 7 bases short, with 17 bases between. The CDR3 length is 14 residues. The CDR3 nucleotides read TGTGCCAGCAGTGGTCAGCGAGGTTCAGGGGAGCAGTACTTC. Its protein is CASSGQRGSGEQYF.

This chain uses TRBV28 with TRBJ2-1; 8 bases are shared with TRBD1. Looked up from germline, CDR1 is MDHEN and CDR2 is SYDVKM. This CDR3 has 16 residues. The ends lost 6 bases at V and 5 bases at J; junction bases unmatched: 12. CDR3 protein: CASRTRWTGLNNEQFF. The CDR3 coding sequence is TGTGCCAGCAGAACTCGATGGACAGGGCTAAACAATGAGCAGTTCTTC.

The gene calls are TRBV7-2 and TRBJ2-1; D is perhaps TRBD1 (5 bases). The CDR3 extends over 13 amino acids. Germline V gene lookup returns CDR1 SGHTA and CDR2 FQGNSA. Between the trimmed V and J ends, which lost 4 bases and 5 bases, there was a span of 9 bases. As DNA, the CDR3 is TGTGCCAGCAGCTGGGGCGAGAACAATGAGCAGTTCTTC. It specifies CASSWGENNEQFF.

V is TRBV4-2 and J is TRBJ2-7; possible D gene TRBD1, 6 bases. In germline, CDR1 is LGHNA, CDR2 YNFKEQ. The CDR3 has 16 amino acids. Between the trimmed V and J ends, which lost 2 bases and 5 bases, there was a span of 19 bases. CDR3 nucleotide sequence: TGTGCCAGCAGCCAACCCAGGGGAAGTACGACGAACGAGCAGTACTTC. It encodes CASSQPRGSTTNEQYF.

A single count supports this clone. Here the CDR3 DNA reads TGTGCCAGCAGTTTTGCGGACAGGGTTTATGGCTACACCTTC. This codes for CASSFADRVYGYTF. This chain joins TRBV27 and TRBJ1-2; 8 bases agree with TRBD1. The germline V gene encodes CDR1 MNHEY and CDR2 SMNVEV (reference sequence). V was clipped by 3 bases and J by 5 bases; unmatched bases: 5. The CDR3 is 14 amino acids.

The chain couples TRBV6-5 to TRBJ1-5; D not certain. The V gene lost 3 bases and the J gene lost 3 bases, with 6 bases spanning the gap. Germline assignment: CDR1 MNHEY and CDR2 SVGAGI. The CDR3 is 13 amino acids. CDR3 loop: CASSYLSNQPQHF. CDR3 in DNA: TGTGCCAGCAGTTATCTCTCCAATCAGCCCCAGCATTTT.

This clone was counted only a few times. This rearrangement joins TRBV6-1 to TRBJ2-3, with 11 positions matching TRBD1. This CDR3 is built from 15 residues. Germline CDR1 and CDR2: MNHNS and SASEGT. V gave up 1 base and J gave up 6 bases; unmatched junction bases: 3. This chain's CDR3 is CASSEGTGGSDTQYF. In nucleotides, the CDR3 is TGTGCCAGCAGTGAAGGGACAGGGGGCTCGGATACGCAGTATTTT.

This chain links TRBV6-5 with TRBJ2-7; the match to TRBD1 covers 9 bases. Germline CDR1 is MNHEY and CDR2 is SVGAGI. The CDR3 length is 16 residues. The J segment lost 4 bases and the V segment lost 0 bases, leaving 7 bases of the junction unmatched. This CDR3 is CASSYSRSDRGYEQYF. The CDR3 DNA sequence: TGTGCCAGCAGTTACTCGAGGTCGGACAGGGGATACGAGCAGTACTTC.

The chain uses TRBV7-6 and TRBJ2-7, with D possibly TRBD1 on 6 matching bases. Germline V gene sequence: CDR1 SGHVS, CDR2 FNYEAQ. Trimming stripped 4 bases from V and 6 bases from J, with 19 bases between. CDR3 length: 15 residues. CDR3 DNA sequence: TGTGCCAGCAGCTCGTACAGGGTAAGTCATTTCGAGCAGTACTTC. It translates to CASSSYRVSHFEQYF.

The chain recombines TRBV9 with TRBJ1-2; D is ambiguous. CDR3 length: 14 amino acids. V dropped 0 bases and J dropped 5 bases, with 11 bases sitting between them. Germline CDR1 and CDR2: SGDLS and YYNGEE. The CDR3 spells CASSVDDGRYGYTF. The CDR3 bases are TGTGCCAGCAGCGTAGATGATGGGAGGTATGGCTACACCTTC.

In DNA form, the CDR3 reads TGTGCCAGCAGTACCGGGACAGGGGTTTTCGAGCAGTACTTC. As protein: CASSTGTGVFEQYF. J is TRBJ2-7 and V is TRBV28, with TRBD1 matching over 10 bases. In germline, CDR1 is MDHEN, CDR2 SYDVKM. Trimming took 5 bases from V and 6 from J; bases not matched to a gene: 7. The CDR3 covers 14 residues.

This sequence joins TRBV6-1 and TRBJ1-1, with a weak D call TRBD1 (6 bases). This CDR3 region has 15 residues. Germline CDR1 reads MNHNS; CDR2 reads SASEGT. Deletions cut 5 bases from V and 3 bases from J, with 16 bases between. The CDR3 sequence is CASSLSGVFHTEAFF. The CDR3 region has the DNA TGTGCCAGCAGTCTATCAGGGGTGTTTCACACTGAAGCTTTCTTT.

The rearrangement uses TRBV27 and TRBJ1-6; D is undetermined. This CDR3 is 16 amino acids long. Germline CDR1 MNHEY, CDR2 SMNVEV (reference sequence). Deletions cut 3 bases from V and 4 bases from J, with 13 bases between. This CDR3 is CASSFPPGSYNSPLHF. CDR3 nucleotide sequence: TGTGCCAGCAGTTTCCCCCCAGGTTCATATAATTCACCCCTCCACTTT.

CDR3 residues: CASSPSRPVWGYTF. The CDR3 DNA sequence: TGTGCCAGCTCACCCAGCAGGCCCGTGTGGGGCTACACCTTC. The chain couples TRBV18 to TRBJ1-2; D is ambiguous. CDR1 and CDR2 (germline): KGHSH, LQKENI. Trimming stripped 3 bases from V and 8 bases from J, with 16 bases between. The CDR3 has 14 amino acids.

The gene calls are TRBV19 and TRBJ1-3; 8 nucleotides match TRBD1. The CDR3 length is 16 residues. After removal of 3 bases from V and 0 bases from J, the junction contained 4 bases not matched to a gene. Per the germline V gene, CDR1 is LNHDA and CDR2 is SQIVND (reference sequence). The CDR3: CASSMGQAYSGNTIYF. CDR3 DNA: TGTGCCAGTAGTATGGGACAGGCATACTCTGGAAACACCATATATTTT. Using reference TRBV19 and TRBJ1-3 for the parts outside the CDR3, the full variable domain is DGGITQSPKYLFRKEGQNVTLSCEQNLNHDAMYWYRQDPGQGLRLIYYSQIVNDFQKGDIAEGYSVSREKKESFPLTVTSAQKNPTAFYLCASSMGQAYSGNTIYFGEGSWLTVV.

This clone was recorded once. DNA of the CDR3: TGTGCCAGCAGCGCCGCTTACTTCAATCATGGCTACACCTTC. Amino acid sequence: CASSAAYFNHGYTF. The rearrangement uses TRBV9 and TRBJ1-2; D uncertain. The CDR3 is 14 amino acids. V lost 3 bases and J lost 6, with 15 bases in between. The germline gives CDR1 SGDLS, CDR2 YYNGEE.